Listed below are T cell receptor beta chains from one sample, sequenced in a study of T cells after yellow fever vaccination. TCRdb reanalysed the 5' RACE reads using MiXCR and keeps one entry per CDR3 protein. The repertoire holds fewer than 350,000 distinct CDR3 sequences, with roughly 9.4% as singletons. The material sequenced was PBMCs, taken on the day of the first yellow fever vaccination. The receptors were gathered from a man younger than 30 who received the YFV17D yellow fever vaccine. Each CDR3 is given with its conserved first and last residue. Each record gives: J gene, D gene, clone size, V gene, CDR3 protein, CDR3 DNA. The D gene is left open where the match is weak. Rows may omit the clone size; those that give it use once, few, many or a size class.

J gene: TRBJ1-5; D gene: NA; clone size: few; V gene: TRBV6-1; CDR3 protein: CASSKYSNQPQHF; CDR3 DNA: TGTGCCAGCAGTAAATATAGCAATCAGCCCCAGCATTTT
J gene: TRBJ1-1; D gene: NA; clone size: few; V gene: TRBV7-3; CDR3 protein: CASSPGQGMNTEAFF; CDR3 DNA: TGTGCCAGCAGCCCTGGTCAGGGTATGAACACTGAAGCTTTCTTT
J gene: TRBJ2-3; D gene: TRBD2; clone size: NA; V gene: TRBV7-9; CDR3 protein: CASSLQEAGPSTDTQYF; CDR3 DNA: TGTGCCAGCAGCTTACAAGAAGCGGGACCTAGCACAGATACGCAGTATTTT
J gene: TRBJ2-7; D gene: TRBD2; clone size: few; V gene: TRBV11-2; CDR3 protein: CASSPGLASSYEQYF; CDR3 DNA: TGTGCCAGCAGCCCCGGACTAGCGTCCTCCTACGAGCAGTACTTC
J gene: TRBJ2-2; D gene: NA; clone size: few; V gene: TRBV11-1; CDR3 protein: CASSFMGFNTGELFF; CDR3 DNA: TGTGCCAGCAGCTTTATGGGGTTCAACACCGGGGAGCTGTTTTTT
J gene: TRBJ1-5; D gene: NA; clone size: many; V gene: TRBV15; CDR3 protein: CATSSRGANHQPQHF; CDR3 DNA: TGTGCCACCAGCAGTCGGGGCGCCAATCATCAGCCCCAGCATTTT
J gene: TRBJ2-7; D gene: NA; clone size: few; V gene: TRBV6-2/TRBV6-3; CDR3 protein: CASTHLRTVNYEQYF; CDR3 DNA: TGTGCCAGCACCCATCTTCGGACGGTGAACTACGAGCAGTACTTC
J gene: TRBJ2-7; D gene: TRBD1; clone size: few; V gene: TRBV6-6; CDR3 protein: CASRPDRNYEQYF; CDR3 DNA: TGTGCCAGCAGGCCGGACAGGAACTACGAGCAGTACTTC
J gene: TRBJ2-3; D gene: TRBD2; clone size: NA; V gene: TRBV5-1; CDR3 protein: CASRLASPDTQYF; CDR3 DNA: TGCGCCAGTCGACTAGCGAGTCCAGATACGCAGTATTTT
J gene: TRBJ2-5; D gene: NA; clone size: many; V gene: TRBV7-9; CDR3 protein: CASSLGGGTGETQYF; CDR3 DNA: TGTGCCAGCAGCTTAGGCGGGGGGACAGGAGAGACCCAGTACTTC
J gene: TRBJ1-5; D gene: NA; clone size: few; V gene: TRBV7-2; CDR3 protein: CASSLSTGPGQPQHF; CDR3 DNA: TGTGCCAGCAGCTTATCCACAGGGCCGGGTCAGCCCCAGCATTTT
J gene: TRBJ2-7; D gene: TRBD2; clone size: few; V gene: TRBV5-1; CDR3 protein: CASSLNGGGTYEQYF; CDR3 DNA: TGCGCCAGCAGCTTGAACGGCGGGGGTACCTACGAGCAGTACTTC
J gene: TRBJ2-3; D gene: NA; clone size: few; V gene: TRBV11-2; CDR3 protein: CASSLQIRADTQYF; CDR3 DNA: TGTGCCAGCAGCTTACAAATACGGGCAGATACGCAGTATTTT
J gene: TRBJ2-6; D gene: NA; clone size: many; V gene: TRBV11-1; CDR3 protein: CASSSARMSASGANVLTF; CDR3 DNA: TGTGCCAGCAGCTCCGCCCGTATGAGCGCCTCTGGGGCCAACGTCCTGACTTTC
J gene: TRBJ2-1; D gene: TRBD1; clone size: many; V gene: TRBV20-1; CDR3 protein: CSARGTGDTTYNEQFF; CDR3 DNA: TGCAGTGCTAGAGGGACAGGGGATACGACTTACAATGAGCAGTTCTTC
J gene: TRBJ2-1; D gene: NA; clone size: few; V gene: TRBV12-3/TRBV12-4; CDR3 protein: CASSFLPYNEQFF; CDR3 DNA: TGTGCCAGCAGTTTTCTTCCGTACAATGAGCAGTTCTTC
J gene: TRBJ1-6; D gene: TRBD1; clone size: few; V gene: TRBV6-5; CDR3 protein: CASSPLDRANSPLHF; CDR3 DNA: TGTGCCAGCAGTCCATTGGACAGGGCTAATTCACCCCTCCACTTT
J gene: TRBJ2-1; D gene: TRBD1; clone size: many; V gene: TRBV4-1; CDR3 protein: CASSQDRAGNEQFF; CDR3 DNA: TGCGCCAGCAGCCAGGACAGGGCTGGGAATGAGCAGTTCTTC
J gene: TRBJ1-1; D gene: NA; clone size: few; V gene: TRBV20-1; CDR3 protein: CSARVGDGAAFF; CDR3 DNA: TGCAGTGCTAGAGTTGGGGACGGGGCAGCTTTCTTT
J gene: TRBJ1-2; D gene: TRBD1; clone size: few; V gene: TRBV6-5; CDR3 protein: CASSSRDRGQRGYTF; CDR3 DNA: TGTGCCAGCAGTTCCCGGGACAGGGGGCAACGTGGCTACACCTTC
J gene: TRBJ1-2; D gene: NA; clone size: NA; V gene: TRBV12-3/TRBV12-4; CDR3 protein: CASSPLQTAREIGIGYTF; CDR3 DNA: TGTGCCAGCAGTCCCCTACAGACAGCGAGGGAAATTGGTATCGGCTACACCTTC
J gene: TRBJ1-1; D gene: TRBD1; clone size: NA; V gene: TRBV29-1; CDR3 protein: CSVDGGRGYTEAFF; CDR3 DNA: TGCAGCGTTGATGGGGGCAGGGGGTACACTGAAGCTTTCTTT
J gene: TRBJ2-5; D gene: NA; clone size: NA; V gene: TRBV18; CDR3 protein: CASSPGTSRDQYF; CDR3 DNA: TGTGCCAGCTCACCCGGGACTTCCCGCGACCAGTACTTC
J gene: TRBJ1-1; D gene: NA; clone size: many; V gene: TRBV6-2/TRBV6-3; CDR3 protein: CASSYFLTGRYVTEAFF; CDR3 DNA: TGTGCCAGCAGTTACTTCCTAACAGGTAGATACGTCACTGAAGCTTTCTTT
J gene: TRBJ2-3; D gene: NA; clone size: NA; V gene: TRBV20-1; CDR3 protein: CSARAWDDTYTDTQYF; CDR3 DNA: TGCAGTGCTAGGGCCTGGGACGACACTTACACAGATACGCAGTATTTT
J gene: TRBJ1-4; D gene: NA; clone size: NA; V gene: TRBV20-1; CDR3 protein: CSARDDGSEKLFF; CDR3 DNA: TGCAGTGCTAGAGATGACGGGAGCGAAAAACTGTTTTTT
J gene: TRBJ2-2; D gene: NA; clone size: NA; V gene: TRBV12-3/TRBV12-4; CDR3 protein: CASSLRTANTGELFF; CDR3 DNA: TGTGCCAGCAGTTTAAGGACAGCGAACACCGGGGAGCTGTTTTTT
J gene: TRBJ2-5; D gene: TRBD2; clone size: once; V gene: TRBV5-1; CDR3 protein: CASSLGLAGVSGETQYF; CDR3 DNA: TGCGCCAGCAGCTTGGGCCTAGCGGGGGTATCAGGAGAGACCCAGTACTTC
J gene: TRBJ2-1; D gene: NA; clone size: NA; V gene: TRBV20-1; CDR3 protein: CSARNPPMSGPYNEQFF; CDR3 DNA: TGCAGTGCTAGAAACCCCCCTATGAGCGGACCTTACAATGAGCAGTTCTTC
J gene: TRBJ2-2; D gene: TRBD1; clone size: NA; V gene: TRBV10-1; CDR3 protein: CASSVRRDRDTGELFF; CDR3 DNA: TGCGCCAGCAGTGTCCGGCGGGACAGGGACACCGGGGAGCTGTTTTTT
J gene: TRBJ2-1; D gene: NA; clone size: few; V gene: TRBV6-8; CDR3 protein: CAGYEGNEQFF; CDR3 DNA: TGTGCCGGGTACGAAGGGAATGAGCAGTTCTTC
J gene: TRBJ2-3; D gene: NA; clone size: NA; V gene: TRBV20-1; CDR3 protein: CSARWTDDTDTQYF; CDR3 DNA: TGCAGTGCAAGGTGGACAGATGACACAGATACGCAGTATTTT
J gene: TRBJ2-7; D gene: NA; clone size: NA; V gene: TRBV6-2/TRBV6-3; CDR3 protein: CASSLLGTALGYEQYF; CDR3 DNA: TGTGCCAGCAGCCTACTGGGGACCGCCTTGGGTTACGAGCAGTACTTC
J gene: TRBJ2-3; D gene: TRBD2; clone size: NA; V gene: TRBV4-1; CDR3 protein: CASSQIPAGGWEDTQYF; CDR3 DNA: TGCGCCAGCAGCCAAATTCCAGCGGGGGGGTGGGAGGATACGCAGTATTTT
J gene: TRBJ1-3; D gene: NA; clone size: many; V gene: TRBV20-1; CDR3 protein: CSAFGTPGNTIYF; CDR3 DNA: TGCAGTGCTTTTGGGACTCCAGGAAACACCATATATTTT
J gene: TRBJ1-5; D gene: NA; clone size: many; V gene: TRBV5-1; CDR3 protein: CASSLGQGESPQHF; CDR3 DNA: TGCGCCAGCAGCTTGGGTCAGGGTGAGTCACCCCAGCATTTT
J gene: TRBJ2-7; D gene: TRBD2; clone size: NA; V gene: TRBV5-1; CDR3 protein: CASSLWSGGSYEQYF; CDR3 DNA: TGCGCCAGCAGCTTGTGGTCGGGGGGCTCCTACGAGCAGTACTTC
J gene: TRBJ1-5; D gene: NA; clone size: NA; V gene: TRBV20-1; CDR3 protein: CSAPCNQPQHF; CDR3 DNA: TGCAGTGCCCCCTGTAATCAGCCCCAGCATTTT
J gene: TRBJ1-1; D gene: NA; clone size: NA; V gene: TRBV5-6; CDR3 protein: CASSYGTGSPEAFF; CDR3 DNA: TGTGCCAGCAGCTACGGAACAGGGTCCCCTGAAGCTTTCTTT
J gene: TRBJ1-4; D gene: TRBD1; clone size: NA; V gene: TRBV4-2; CDR3 protein: CASSQEPPTGAEKLFF; CDR3 DNA: TGTGCCAGCAGCCAAGAACCCCCGACAGGGGCTGAAAAACTGTTTTTT
J gene: TRBJ1-1; D gene: NA; clone size: NA; V gene: TRBV7-9; CDR3 protein: CASSSMWKAGNTEAFF; CDR3 DNA: TGTGCCAGCAGCTCCATGTGGAAGGCCGGAAACACTGAAGCTTTCTTT
J gene: TRBJ2-2; D gene: NA; clone size: NA; V gene: TRBV19; CDR3 protein: CASSPRGPGDFTGELFF; CDR3 DNA: TGTGCCAGTAGTCCACGAGGGCCCGGGGATTTTACCGGGGAGCTGTTTTTT
J gene: TRBJ1-1; D gene: TRBD1; clone size: NA; V gene: TRBV3-1; CDR3 protein: CASSQAMDRRPLNTEAFF; CDR3 DNA: TGTGCCAGCAGCCAAGCGATGGACAGGCGGCCCCTGAACACTGAAGCTTTCTTT
J gene: TRBJ2-3; D gene: NA; clone size: many; V gene: TRBV5-1; CDR3 protein: CASSQGTSTDTQYF; CDR3 DNA: TGCGCCAGCAGCCAAGGGACTAGCACAGATACGCAGTATTTT
J gene: TRBJ2-5; D gene: TRBD2; clone size: many; V gene: TRBV20-1; CDR3 protein: CSARVLAGGETQYF; CDR3 DNA: TGCAGTGCTAGAGTCCTAGCGGGGGGAGAGACCCAGTACTTC
J gene: TRBJ1-2; D gene: NA; clone size: NA; V gene: TRBV5-1; CDR3 protein: CASSGVPGGYTF; CDR3 DNA: TGCGCCAGCAGCGGCGTCCCGGGTGGCTACACCTTC
J gene: TRBJ2-2; D gene: TRBD1; clone size: few; V gene: TRBV6-2/TRBV6-3; CDR3 protein: CATQGANTGELFF; CDR3 DNA: TGTGCCACCCAGGGGGCGAACACCGGGGAGCTGTTTTTT
J gene: TRBJ1-2; D gene: NA; clone size: NA; V gene: TRBV7-9; CDR3 protein: CASSLARDTYGYTF; CDR3 DNA: TGTGCCAGCAGCTTAGCTCGGGACACCTATGGCTACACCTTC
J gene: TRBJ1-2; D gene: NA; clone size: few; V gene: TRBV12-3/TRBV12-4; CDR3 protein: CASSLDLPGYGYTF; CDR3 DNA: TGTGCCAGCAGTTTGGACCTACCCGGCTATGGCTACACCTTC
J gene: TRBJ2-2; D gene: NA; clone size: many; V gene: TRBV12-3/TRBV12-4; CDR3 protein: CASSFEAGELFF; CDR3 DNA: TGTGCCAGCAGTTTCGAAGCCGGGGAGCTGTTTTTT
J gene: TRBJ1-4; D gene: NA; clone size: NA; V gene: TRBV6-2/TRBV6-3; CDR3 protein: CASAGYGFEKLFF; CDR3 DNA: TGTGCCAGCGCAGGGTACGGATTTGAAAAACTGTTTTTT
J gene: TRBJ2-1; D gene: NA; clone size: many; V gene: TRBV7-3; CDR3 protein: CASSLDLSSYNEQFF; CDR3 DNA: TGTGCCAGCAGCTTGGACCTGAGCTCCTACAATGAGCAGTTCTTC
J gene: TRBJ2-5; D gene: NA; clone size: many; V gene: TRBV9; CDR3 protein: CASSVGQQETQYF; CDR3 DNA: TGTGCCAGCAGCGTAGGACAGCAAGAGACCCAGTACTTC
J gene: TRBJ2-2; D gene: NA; clone size: NA; V gene: TRBV5-1; CDR3 protein: CASSLNLGRWRKNTGELFF; CDR3 DNA: TGCGCCAGCAGCCTCAACCTGGGACGCTGGAGGAAGAACACCGGGGAGCTGTTTTTT
J gene: TRBJ2-2; D gene: TRBD2; clone size: NA; V gene: TRBV7-2; CDR3 protein: CASSYRLAGTRDLFF; CDR3 DNA: TGTGCCAGCAGCTACAGACTAGCGGGGACGAGGGACCTGTTTTTT